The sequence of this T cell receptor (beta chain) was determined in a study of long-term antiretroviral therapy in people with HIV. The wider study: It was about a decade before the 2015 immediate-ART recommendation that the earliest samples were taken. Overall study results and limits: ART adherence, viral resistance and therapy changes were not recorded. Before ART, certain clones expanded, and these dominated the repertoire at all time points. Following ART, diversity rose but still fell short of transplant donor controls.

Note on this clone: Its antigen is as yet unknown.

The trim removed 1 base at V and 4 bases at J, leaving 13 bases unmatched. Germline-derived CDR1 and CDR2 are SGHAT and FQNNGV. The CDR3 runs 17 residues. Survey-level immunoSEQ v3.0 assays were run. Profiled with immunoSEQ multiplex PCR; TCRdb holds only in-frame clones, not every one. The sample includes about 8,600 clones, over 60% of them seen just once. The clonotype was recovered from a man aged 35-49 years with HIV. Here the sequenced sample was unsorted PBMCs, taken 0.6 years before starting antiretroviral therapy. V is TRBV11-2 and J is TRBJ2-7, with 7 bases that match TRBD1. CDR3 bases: TGTGCCAGCAGCTTAGCGCACAGGGGAGCCCTTGGGTACGAGCAGTACTTC. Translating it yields CASSLAHRGALGYEQYF.